A selection of T cell receptor beta chains follows, all from one sample in a study of regulatory T cells in long-lasting Graves disease. From the multiplex PCR reads, TCRdb called clonotypes with MiXCR, one entry per CDR3 protein. The sample gives hundreds of thousands of distinct CDR3 sequences, about 22% of which show up once; around 14% is in the top ten. This specimen consisted of peripheral blood mononuclear cells (PBMCs), obtained when the disease was refractory, from a patient treated with antithyroid drugs. The source of these receptors is a female donor with Graves disease. Both conserved end residues are part of each CDR3. D genes are given only for firm matches. Some rows have no size entry. The others give once, few or many, or a class for an expanded clone.

j_gene: TRBJ1-2; abundance: many; v_gene: TRBV20-1; d_gene: -; CDR3aa: CSARDSGDAGGYTF; CDR3nt: TGCAGTGCTAGAGATTCAGGGGATGCGGGTGGCTACACCTTC
j_gene: TRBJ1-2; abundance: many; v_gene: TRBV29-1; d_gene: -; CDR3aa: CSVEVGGVYLNYGYTF; CDR3nt: TGCAGCGTTGAGGTGGGGGGCGTTTACCTTAACTATGGCTACACCTTC
j_gene: TRBJ2-7; abundance: -; v_gene: TRBV9; d_gene: TRBD2; CDR3aa: CASSAGTSFFYEQYF; CDR3nt: TGTGCCAGCAGCGCTGGGACTAGCTTTTTCTACGAGCAGTACTTC
j_gene: TRBJ2-5; abundance: -; v_gene: TRBV6-2/TRBV6-3; d_gene: -; CDR3aa: CASSYSRTETQYF; CDR3nt: TGTGCCAGCAGTTACTCGCGGACGGAGACCCAGTACTTC
j_gene: TRBJ2-2; abundance: -; v_gene: TRBV19; d_gene: -; CDR3aa: CASSHRAGELFF; CDR3nt: TGTGCCAGTAGTCACAGGGCCGGGGAGCTGTTTTTT
j_gene: TRBJ2-5; abundance: many; v_gene: TRBV10-3; d_gene: TRBD1; CDR3aa: CAISGGTGLQETQYF; CDR3nt: TGTGCCATCAGTGGGGGGACAGGCCTCCAAGAGACCCAGTACTTC
j_gene: TRBJ2-7; abundance: many; v_gene: TRBV6-1; d_gene: -; CDR3aa: CASSQPGLTYEQYF; CDR3nt: TGTGCCAGCAGTCAACCCGGGCTTACCTACGAGCAGTACTTC
j_gene: TRBJ2-5; abundance: many; v_gene: TRBV7-9; d_gene: TRBD1; CDR3aa: CASSTGTVLLTQYF; CDR3nt: TGTGCCAGCAGCACCGGGACAGTCCTGTTGACCCAGTACTTC
j_gene: TRBJ1-2; abundance: many; v_gene: TRBV2; d_gene: -; CDR3aa: CASDRSYGYTF; CDR3nt: TGTGCCAGCGACAGGAGCTATGGCTACACCTTC
j_gene: TRBJ1-4; abundance: many; v_gene: TRBV12-3/TRBV12-4; d_gene: -; CDR3aa: CASSLMQGGSNEKLFF; CDR3nt: TGTGCCAGCAGTTTAATGCAGGGTGGGTCTAATGAAAAACTGTTTTTT
j_gene: TRBJ1-5; abundance: -; v_gene: TRBV10-3; d_gene: -; CDR3aa: CAIRGGNQPQHF; CDR3nt: TGTGCCATTAGGGGGGGCAATCAGCCCCAGCATTTT
j_gene: TRBJ1-2; abundance: few; v_gene: TRBV20-1; d_gene: -; CDR3aa: CSASHPREGSRGYTF; CDR3nt: TGCAGTGCTAGTCACCCCCGTGAGGGATCGAGGGGCTACACCTTC
j_gene: TRBJ2-7; abundance: few; v_gene: TRBV7-9; d_gene: -; CDR3aa: CASSWEREQYF; CDR3nt: TGTGCCAGCAGCTGGGAGAGGGAGCAGTACTTC
j_gene: TRBJ1-4; abundance: -; v_gene: TRBV7-9; d_gene: -; CDR3aa: CASSWGGGNNEKLFF; CDR3nt: TGTGCCAGCAGCTGGGGCGGGGGCAATAATGAAAAACTGTTTTTT
j_gene: TRBJ2-2; abundance: -; v_gene: TRBV5-1; d_gene: -; CDR3aa: CASSLADTGELFF; CDR3nt: TGCGCCAGCAGCTTAGCGGACACCGGGGAGCTGTTTTTT
j_gene: TRBJ2-6; abundance: -; v_gene: TRBV6-2/TRBV6-3; d_gene: TRBD1; CDR3aa: CASSATGVFPGANVLTF; CDR3nt: TGTGCCAGCAGTGCTACAGGGGTTTTCCCTGGGGCCAACGTCCTGACTTTC
j_gene: TRBJ2-7; abundance: -; v_gene: TRBV7-3; d_gene: TRBD1; CDR3aa: CASSPEGTGFEQYF; CDR3nt: TGTGCCAGCAGCCCGGAAGGGACAGGGTTCGAGCAGTACTTC
j_gene: TRBJ2-2; abundance: -; v_gene: TRBV6-2/TRBV6-3; d_gene: -; CDR3aa: CASKGGSHTGELFF; CDR3nt: TGTGCCAGCAAAGGTGGCAGTCACACCGGGGAGCTGTTTTTT
j_gene: TRBJ2-1; abundance: -; v_gene: TRBV28; d_gene: TRBD1; CDR3aa: CASSLPGQGTHNEQFF; CDR3nt: TGTGCCAGCAGTCTCCCGGGACAGGGGACCCACAATGAGCAGTTCTTC
j_gene: TRBJ2-2; abundance: -; v_gene: TRBV7-2; d_gene: TRBD2; CDR3aa: CASSHSGRGVTGELFF; CDR3nt: TGTGCCAGCAGCCATAGCGGGAGAGGAGTCACCGGGGAGCTGTTTTTT
j_gene: TRBJ1-4; abundance: many; v_gene: TRBV15; d_gene: -; CDR3aa: CATSRDLNRAELFF; CDR3nt: TGTGCCACCAGCAGAGATCTGAACAGGGCGGAACTGTTTTTT
j_gene: TRBJ2-5; abundance: many; v_gene: TRBV11-2; d_gene: -; CDR3aa: CASSLDLTEQETQYF; CDR3nt: TGTGCCAGCAGCTTAGACCTGACAGAACAAGAGACCCAGTACTTC
j_gene: TRBJ1-1; abundance: many; v_gene: TRBV28; d_gene: -; CDR3aa: CASSFGLEAFF; CDR3nt: TGTGCCAGCAGTTTCGGTCTCGAAGCTTTCTTT
j_gene: TRBJ2-1; abundance: -; v_gene: TRBV11-3; d_gene: TRBD1; CDR3aa: CASSFGTGLGEQFF; CDR3nt: TGTGCCAGCAGCTTCGGGACAGGGTTAGGCGAGCAGTTCTTC
j_gene: TRBJ2-3; abundance: few; v_gene: TRBV19; d_gene: -; CDR3aa: CASSPEGGATDTQYF; CDR3nt: TGTGCCAGTAGTCCCGAGGGGGGGGCCACAGATACGCAGTATTTT